This T cell receptor (beta chain) was captured by sequencing in a study of T cells after yellow fever vaccination. Study details: For low cell numbers, libraries were made with SMART-Seq v4 Ultra Low Input.

The CDR3 runs 16 residues. Germline V gene data show CDR1 as MGHRA and CDR2 as YSYEKL. V shed 1 base and J 7 bases; nucleotides not matched to a gene: 8. The study, taken as a whole, reports: Just a small share of clonotypes turned up in the CD4 compartment as well as the CD8 compartment. Abundant clonotypes from the bulk population could contaminate FACS-sorted repertoires. Post-booster repertoires again held most primary-vaccination clones (96% CD4, around 90% CD8).

Only a few counts were recorded for this clonotype. Its target is not known. MiXCR, applied by TCRdb to the 5' RACE reads, yields one record per CDR3 protein. The sample includes approximately 550,000 distinct CDR3 sequences, about 13% of them seen just once. Sequenced here: PBMCs, sampled on the day of the yellow fever booster vaccination. This TCR was recovered from a man aged 30 to 39 who received the YFV17D yellow fever vaccine. The rearrangement joins TRBV4-1 to TRBJ2-4; 9 bases agree with TRBD2. In DNA form, the CDR3 reads TGCGCCAGCAGCCAAGGGGTTAGCGGGAGTTGGAACATTCAGTACTTC. Translated: CASSQGVSGSWNIQYF.